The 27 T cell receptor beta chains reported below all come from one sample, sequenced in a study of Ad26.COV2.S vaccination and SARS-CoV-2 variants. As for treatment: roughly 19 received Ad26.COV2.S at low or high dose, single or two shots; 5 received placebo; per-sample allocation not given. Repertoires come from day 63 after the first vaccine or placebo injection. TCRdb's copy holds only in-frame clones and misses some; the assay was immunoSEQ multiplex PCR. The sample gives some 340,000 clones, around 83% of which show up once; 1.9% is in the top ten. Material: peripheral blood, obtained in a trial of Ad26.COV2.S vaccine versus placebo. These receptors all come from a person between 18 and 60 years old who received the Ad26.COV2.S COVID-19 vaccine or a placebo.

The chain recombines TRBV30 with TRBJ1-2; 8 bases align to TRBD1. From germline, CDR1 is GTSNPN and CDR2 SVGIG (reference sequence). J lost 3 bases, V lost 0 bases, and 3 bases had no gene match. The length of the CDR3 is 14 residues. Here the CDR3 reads CAWSVGQGHYGYTF. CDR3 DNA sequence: TGTGCCTGGAGTGTAGGACAGGGCCACTATGGCTACACCTTC.

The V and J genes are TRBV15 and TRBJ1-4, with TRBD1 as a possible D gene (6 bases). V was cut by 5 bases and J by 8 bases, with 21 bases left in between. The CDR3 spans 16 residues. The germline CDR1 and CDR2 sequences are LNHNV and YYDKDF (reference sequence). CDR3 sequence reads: CATSPYRGGAEEKLFF. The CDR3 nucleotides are TGTGCCACCAGCCCTTACCGCGGGGGGGCAGAGGAAAAACTGTTTTTT.

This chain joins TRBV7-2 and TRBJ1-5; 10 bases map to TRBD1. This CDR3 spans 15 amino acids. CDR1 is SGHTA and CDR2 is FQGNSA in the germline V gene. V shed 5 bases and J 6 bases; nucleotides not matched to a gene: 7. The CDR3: CASSPTGQGFQPQHF. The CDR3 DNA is TGTGCCAGCAGCCCAACGGGACAGGGGTTTCAGCCCCAGCATTTT. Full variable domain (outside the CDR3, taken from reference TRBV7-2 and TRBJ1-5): GAGVSQSPSNKVTEKGKDVELRCDPISGHTALYWYRQSLGQGLEFLIYFQGNSAPDKSGLPSDRFSAERTGGSVSTLTIQRTQQEDSAVYLCASSPTGQGFQPQHFGDGTRLSIL.

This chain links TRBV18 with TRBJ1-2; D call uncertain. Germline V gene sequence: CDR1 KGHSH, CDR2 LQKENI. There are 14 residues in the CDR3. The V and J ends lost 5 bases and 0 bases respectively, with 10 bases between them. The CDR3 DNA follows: TGTGCCAGCTCATGGGAGACAACTAACTATGGCTACACCTTC. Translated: CASSWETTNYGYTF.

The CDR3 DNA follows: TGTGCCAGCAGCCAAGGCTACAGGGGTGCAGTGAACATTCAGTACTTC. The encoded protein is CASSQGYRGAVNIQYF. The rearrangement links TRBV3-1 (or the pseudogene TRBV3-2) to TRBJ2-4; 7 nucleotides agree with TRBD1. V was clipped by 1 base and J by 7 bases; unmatched bases: 10. The germline gives CDR1 LGHDT, CDR2 YNNKEL (reference sequence). CDR3 size: 16 residues.

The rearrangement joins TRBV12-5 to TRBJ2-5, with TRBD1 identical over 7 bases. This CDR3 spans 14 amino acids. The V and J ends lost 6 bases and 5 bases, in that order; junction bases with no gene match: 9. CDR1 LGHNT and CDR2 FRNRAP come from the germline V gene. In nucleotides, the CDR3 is TGTGCTAGTGGCCTATTTACAGGGGTCGAGACCCAGTACTTC. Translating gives CASGLFTGVETQYF.

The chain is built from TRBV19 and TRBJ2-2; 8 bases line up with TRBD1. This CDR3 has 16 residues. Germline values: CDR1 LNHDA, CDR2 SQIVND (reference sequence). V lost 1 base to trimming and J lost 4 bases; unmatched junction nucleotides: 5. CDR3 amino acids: CASSIAGQGFTGELFF. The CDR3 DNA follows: TGTGCCAGTAGTATAGCAGGACAGGGCTTCACCGGGGAGCTGTTTTTT.

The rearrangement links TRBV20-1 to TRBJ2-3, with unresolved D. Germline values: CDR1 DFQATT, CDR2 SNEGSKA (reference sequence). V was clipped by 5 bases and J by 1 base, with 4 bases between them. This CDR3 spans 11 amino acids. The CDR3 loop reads CSAPRTDTQYF. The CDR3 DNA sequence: TGCAGTGCTCCCCGCACAGATACGCAGTATTTT.

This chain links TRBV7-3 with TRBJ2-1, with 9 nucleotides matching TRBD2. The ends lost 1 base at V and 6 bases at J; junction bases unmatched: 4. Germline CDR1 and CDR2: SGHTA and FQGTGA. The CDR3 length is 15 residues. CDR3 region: CASSLMSGGFNEQFF. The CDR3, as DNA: TGTGCCAGCAGCTTAATGAGCGGGGGGTTCAATGAGCAGTTCTTC. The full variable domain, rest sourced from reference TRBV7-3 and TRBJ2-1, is GAGVSQTPSNKVTEKGKYVELRCDPISGHTALYWYRQSLGQGPEFLIYFQGTGAADDSGLPNDRFFAVRPEGSVSTLKIQRTERGDSAVYLCASSLMSGGFNEQFFGPGTRLTVL.

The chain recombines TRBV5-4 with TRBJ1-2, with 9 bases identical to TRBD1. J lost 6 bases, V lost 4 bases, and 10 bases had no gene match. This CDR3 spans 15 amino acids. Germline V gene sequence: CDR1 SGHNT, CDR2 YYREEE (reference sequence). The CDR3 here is CASSVRTGGADGYTF. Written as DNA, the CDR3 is TGTGCCAGCAGCGTCAGAACAGGGGGCGCTGATGGCTACACCTTC.

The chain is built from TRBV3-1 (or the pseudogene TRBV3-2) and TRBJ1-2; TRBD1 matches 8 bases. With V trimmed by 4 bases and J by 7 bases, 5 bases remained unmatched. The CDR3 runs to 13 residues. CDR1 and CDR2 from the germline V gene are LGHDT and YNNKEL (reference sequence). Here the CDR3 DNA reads TGTGCCAGCAGCCGGAACAGGGGGGGTGGCTACACCTTC. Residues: CASSRNRGGGYTF.

This chain's CDR3 is CASSPDRVGVRDTQYF. CDR3 in DNA: TGTGCCAGCAGCCCAGATAGGGTAGGAGTAAGAGATACGCAGTATTTT. The rearrangement links TRBV7-2 to TRBJ2-3; no definite D call. The CDR3 is 16 residues long. Trimming removed 5 bases at V and 5 bases at J, with 20 bases between. Germline V gene sequence: CDR1 SGHTA, CDR2 FQGNSA.

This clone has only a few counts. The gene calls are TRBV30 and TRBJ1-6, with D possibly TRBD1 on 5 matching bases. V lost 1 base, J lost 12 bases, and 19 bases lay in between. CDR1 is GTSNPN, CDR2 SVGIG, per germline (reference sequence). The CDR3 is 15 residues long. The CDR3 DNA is TGTGCCTGGAGTGGGACTGCTAATCCGGGGGGACCCCTCCACTTT. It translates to CAWSGTANPGGPLHF.

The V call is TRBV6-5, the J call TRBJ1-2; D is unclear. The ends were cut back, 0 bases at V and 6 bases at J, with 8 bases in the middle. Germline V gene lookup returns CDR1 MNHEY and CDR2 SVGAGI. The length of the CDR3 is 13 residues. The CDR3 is CASSYSARDGYTF. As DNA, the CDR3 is TGTGCCAGCAGTTACTCGGCAAGAGATGGCTACACCTTC.

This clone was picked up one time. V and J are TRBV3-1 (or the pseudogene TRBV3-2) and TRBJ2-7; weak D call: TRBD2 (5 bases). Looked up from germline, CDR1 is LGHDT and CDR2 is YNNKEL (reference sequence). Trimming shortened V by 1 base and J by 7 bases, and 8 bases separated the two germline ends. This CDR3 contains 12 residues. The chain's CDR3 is CASSQVRGEQYF. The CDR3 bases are TGTGCCAGCAGCCAAGTCCGAGGGGAGCAGTACTTC.

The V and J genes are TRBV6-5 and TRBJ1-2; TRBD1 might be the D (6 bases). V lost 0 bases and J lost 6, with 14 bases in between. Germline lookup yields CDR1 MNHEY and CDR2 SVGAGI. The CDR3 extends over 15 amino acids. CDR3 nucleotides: TGTGCCAGCAGTTACTCGAACGGGGGCGTTAATGGCTACACCTTC. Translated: CASSYSNGGVNGYTF.

CDR3 region: CASSPSTGGRGNTIYF. The CDR3 coding sequence is TGTGCCAGCAGTCCATCAACAGGGGGCCGCGGAAACACCATATATTTT. The chain employs TRBV28 and TRBJ1-3, with TRBD1 matching 9 bases. The germline V gene has CDR1 MDHEN and CDR2 SYDVKM. The CDR3 contains 16 residues. The ends lost 5 bases at V and 4 bases at J; junction bases unmatched: 9.

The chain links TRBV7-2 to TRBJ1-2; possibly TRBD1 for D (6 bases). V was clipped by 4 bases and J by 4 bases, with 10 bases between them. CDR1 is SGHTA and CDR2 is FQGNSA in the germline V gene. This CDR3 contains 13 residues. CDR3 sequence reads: CASSSRTVYGYTF. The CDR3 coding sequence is TGTGCCAGCAGCTCGCGGACAGTCTATGGCTACACCTTC.

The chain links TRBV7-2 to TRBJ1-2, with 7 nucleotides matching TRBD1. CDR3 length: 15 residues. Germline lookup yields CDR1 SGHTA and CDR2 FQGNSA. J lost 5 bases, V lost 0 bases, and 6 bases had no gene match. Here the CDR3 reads CASSLAGQPTYGYTF. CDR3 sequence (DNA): TGTGCCAGCAGCTTAGCGGGACAGCCTACGTATGGCTACACCTTC.

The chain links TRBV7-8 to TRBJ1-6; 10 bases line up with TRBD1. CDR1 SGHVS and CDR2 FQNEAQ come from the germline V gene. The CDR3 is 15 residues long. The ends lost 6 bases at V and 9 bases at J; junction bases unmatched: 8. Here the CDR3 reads CASRPRWDRGSPLHF. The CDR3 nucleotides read TGTGCCAGCAGACCCAGGTGGGACAGGGGTTCACCCCTCCACTTT.

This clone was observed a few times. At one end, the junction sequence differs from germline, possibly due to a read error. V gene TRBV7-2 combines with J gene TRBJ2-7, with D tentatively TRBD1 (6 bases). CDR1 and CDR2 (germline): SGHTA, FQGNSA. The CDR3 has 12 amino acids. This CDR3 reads CASSRDTPEQYF. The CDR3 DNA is TGTGCGAGCAGCAGGGACACCCCCGAGCAGTACTTC.

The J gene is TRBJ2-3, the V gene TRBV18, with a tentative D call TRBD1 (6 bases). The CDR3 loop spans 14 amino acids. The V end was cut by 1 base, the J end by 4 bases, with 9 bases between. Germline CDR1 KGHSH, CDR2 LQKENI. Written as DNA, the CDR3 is TGTGCCAGCTCACCACTACAGGGAGCAGATACGCAGTATTTT. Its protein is CASSPLQGADTQYF.

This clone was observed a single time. The CDR3 loop is CASNTGASQYGNTIYF. Here the CDR3 DNA reads TGTGCCAGTAACACAGGGGCCTCTCAGTACGGAAACACCATATATTTT. V gene TRBV19 combines with J gene TRBJ1-3; TRBD1 agrees at 7 bases. V dropped 7 bases and J dropped 4; count of bases not matched to a gene: 13. Germline V gene data show CDR1 as LNHDA and CDR2 as SQIVND (reference sequence). CDR3 length: 16 residues.

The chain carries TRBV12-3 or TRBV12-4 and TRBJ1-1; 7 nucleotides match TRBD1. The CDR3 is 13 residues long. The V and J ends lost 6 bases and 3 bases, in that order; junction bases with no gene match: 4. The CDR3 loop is CASRQGKDTEAFF. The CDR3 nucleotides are TGTGCCAGCAGACAGGGGAAGGACACTGAAGCTTTCTTT.

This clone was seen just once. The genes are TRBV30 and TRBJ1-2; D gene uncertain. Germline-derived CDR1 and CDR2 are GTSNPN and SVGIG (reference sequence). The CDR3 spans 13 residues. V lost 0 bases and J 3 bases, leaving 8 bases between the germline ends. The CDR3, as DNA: TGTGCCTGGAGTGTATCTGGGCACTATGGCTACACCTTC. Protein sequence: CAWSVSGHYGYTF.

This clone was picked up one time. The CDR3 sequence: CASSLEAVVGTEAFF. The DNA for the CDR3 is TGCGCCAGCAGCTTGGAAGCAGTAGTTGGCACTGAAGCTTTCTTT. The chain is built from TRBV5-1 and TRBJ1-1; D gene unclear. Germline V gives CDR1 SGHRS, CDR2 YFSETQ. The CDR3 extends over 15 amino acids. V was pared by 0 bases and J by 4 bases, with 13 bases between.

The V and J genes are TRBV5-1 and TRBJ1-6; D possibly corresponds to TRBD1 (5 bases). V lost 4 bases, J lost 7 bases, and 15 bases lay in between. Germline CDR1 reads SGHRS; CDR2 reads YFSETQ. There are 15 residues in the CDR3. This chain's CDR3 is CASSTEWAGNSPLHF. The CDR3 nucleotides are TGCGCCAGCAGCACTGAATGGGCAGGGAATTCACCCCTCCACTTT. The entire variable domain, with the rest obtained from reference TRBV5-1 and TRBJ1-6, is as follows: KAGVTQTPRYLIKTRGQQVTLSCSPISGHRSVSWYQQTPGQGLQFLFEYFSETQRNKGNFPGRFSGRQFSNSRSEMNVSTLELGDSALYLCASSTEWAGNSPLHFGNGTRLTVT.